A single sample is the source of the 10 T cell receptor beta chains below, sequenced in a study of blood T cells in healthy people across ages. The use of a sample-barcoded 5' primer and a J-beta primer mix characterized a second PCR of about 7 to 12 cycles. Via MiXCR, TCRdb re-called the 5' RACE reads, giving one row per CDR3 protein. The top ten hold 22% of the sample, which has hundreds of thousands of distinct CDR3 sequences, nearly 60% seen once. The sequenced sample was blood. The receptors were gathered from a man aged 30 to 39 in good health.

This clonotype was counted only a few times. This sequence joins TRBV4-3 and TRBJ2-7, with 7 positions matching TRBD1. V lost 4 bases and J lost 4; bases outside the gene matches: 10. The CDR3 runs to 15 residues. Germline V gives CDR1 LGHNA, CDR2 YSLEER. For the CDR3, the DNA is TGCGCCAGCAGCCCCATCCCGGGACAGTGGTACGAGCAGTACTTC. It is translated as CASSPIPGQWYEQYF.

This clonotype was counted between two and nine times. This sequence joins TRBV6-2 or TRBV6-3 and TRBJ2-7; 7 bases are shared with TRBD1. The V and J ends lost 10 bases and 3 bases, in that order; junction bases with no gene match: 9. The germline gives CDR1 MNHEY, CDR2 SVGEGT. The CDR3 loop spans 13 amino acids. The CDR3 DNA follows: TGTGCCATCGATGGGGACAGCCACTACGAGCAGTACTTC. As protein: CAIDGDSHYEQYF.

The J gene is TRBJ1-2, the V gene TRBV28, with D possibly TRBD1 on 6 matching bases. This CDR3 spans 13 amino acids. Trimming took 6 bases from V and 4 from J, leaving 12 bases between them. Germline CDR1 MDHEN, CDR2 SYDVKM. Written as DNA, the CDR3 is TGTGCCAGCAGCGCAGGGGTCCGCTATGGCTACACCTTC. Residues: CASSAGVRYGYTF.

This clonotype was detected a few times. The rearrangement links TRBV20-1 to TRBJ2-3, with 11 bases aligning to TRBD2. V lost 4 bases to trimming and J lost 4 bases; unmatched junction nucleotides: 7. This CDR3 spans 15 amino acids. CDR1 and CDR2 (germline): DFQATT, SNEGSKA (reference sequence). The CDR3 sequence: CSANKLAGEPDTQYF. The CDR3 nucleotides read TGCAGTGCTAACAAACTAGCGGGAGAGCCAGATACGCAGTATTTT.

The chain recombines TRBV19 with TRBJ1-2; D perhaps matches TRBD1 (5 bases). Germline CDR1 and CDR2: LNHDA and SQIVND (reference sequence). Trimming pared 8 bases from V and 10 bases from J, leaving 11 bases between. There are 10 residues in the CDR3. CDR3 loop: CASRGGDYTF. The CDR3, as DNA: TGTGCCAGTCGCGGGGGAGACTACACCTTC.

V usage is TRBV20-1 and J usage is TRBJ2-3, with a weak D call TRBD2 (5 bases). In germline, CDR1 is DFQATT, CDR2 SNEGSKA (reference sequence). The V gene lost 3 bases and the J gene lost 9 bases, with 22 bases spanning the gap. The CDR3 is made up of 15 amino acids. CDR3 DNA: TGCAGTGCTAGCGAGGGCAATACCCAGGTAGAGACGCAGTATTTT. As protein: CSASEGNTQVETQYF.

The V call is TRBV2, the J call TRBJ2-1, with 11 bases matching TRBD2. Losses at the gene ends were 10 bases for V and 5 bases for J; bases not matched to a gene: 13. Germline V gene sequence: CDR1 SNHLY, CDR2 FYNNEI. This CDR3 spans 16 amino acids. CDR3 protein: CATSRTGLADHNEQFF. The CDR3 DNA is TGTGCCACCTCCCGGACGGGACTAGCGGACCACAATGAGCAGTTCTTC.

The chain carries TRBV10-3 and TRBJ2-5; the D call may be TRBD1 or TRBD2 (6 bases each). Germline V gene sequence: CDR1 ENHRY, CDR2 SYGVKD. This CDR3 is 13 amino acids long. Trimming took off 2 bases at V and 4 bases at J, with 8 bases between the two ends. CDR3 sequence (DNA): TGTGCCATCAGTGAGGGGGGGCGAGAGACCCAGTACTTC. It translates to CAISEGGRETQYF.

This chain uses TRBV7-2 with TRBJ2-5; D is unresolved. Germline-derived CDR1 and CDR2 are SGHTA and FQGNSA. The V end lost 2 bases, the J end lost 8 bases, and 15 bases lay between the germline ends. This CDR3 spans 14 amino acids. CDR3 nucleotides: TGTGCCAGCAGCTTAACCCCGGTTAAGGATACCCAGTACTTC. As protein: CASSLTPVKDTQYF.

This chain links TRBV20-1 with TRBJ1-6; D is unclear. This CDR3 comprises 16 residues. Germline V CDR1 and CDR2: DFQATT, SNEGSKA (reference sequence). Trimming took 5 bases from V and 8 from J, leaving 22 bases between them. CDR3 in amino acids: CSAQRSGISGYSPLHF. DNA of the CDR3: TGCAGTGCTCAAAGGAGCGGTATCAGTGGCTATTCACCCCTCCACTTT.